This TCR beta chain was sequenced during a study of blood T cell repertoires in COVID-19. Study context: Specimens from acute and convalescent COVID-19 originated in the United States, Italy and Spain. In each case, the material was cDNA or gDNA derived from T cells, B-cell-depleted T cells, or PBMCs.

TCRdb keeps only in-frame clones here, not all; method: immunoSEQ multiplex PCR. This sample has around 60,000 clones, with 70% to 90% found just once. Germline V gene data show CDR1 as SGHRS and CDR2 as YFSETQ. CDR3 length: 14 amino acids. The V and J ends lost 0 bases and 8 bases respectively, with 12 bases between them. The TCR was taken from a human donor with active COVID-19. The donor label of this sample is uncertain. What was sequenced was peripheral blood. The V and J genes are TRBV5-1 and TRBJ2-1, with D possibly TRBD2 on 6 matching bases. CDR3 nucleotides: TGCGCCAGCAGCTTGGTGCGGGATCGCGATGAGCAGTTCTTC. Protein: CASSLVRDRDEQFF.